Listed below are T cell receptor beta chains from one sample, sequenced in a study of cytotoxic CD8 clonotypes in ibrutinib-treated CLL. Produced via immunoSEQ multiplex PCR; TCRdb's table is partial and in-frame only. The repertoire holds approximately 330,000 clones, around four fifths seen once, with over 5% in the top ten. The input for sequencing was PBMCs, taken before ibrutinib treatment. The source is a human donor with chronic lymphocytic leukemia. Both conserved end residues are part of each CDR3. Each record gives: J gene, V gene, CDR3 protein.

TRBJ2-7	TRBV28	CASSLPMFYEQYF
TRBJ2-5	TRBV11-1	CASSLGPVSGETQYF
TRBJ2-7	TRBV11-3	CASSLDSGTAYEQYF
TRBJ2-2	TRBV9	CASSVVSWELFF
TRBJ1-1	TRBV6-5	CASSYSLGLNTEAFF
TRBJ1-4	TRBV18	CASSPRAKGTDEKLFF
TRBJ2-2	TRBV6-5	CASSLGHTNTGELFF
TRBJ1-5	TRBV2	CASTGRQGWNQPQHF
TRBJ2-7	TRBV6-1	CASSEYEGSYEQYF
TRBJ2-3	TRBV10-3	CAISESRGLWTDTQYF
TRBJ2-7	TRBV30	CAWRLAGGDEQYF
TRBJ1-2	TRBV5-5	CASKDRGTTYGYTF
TRBJ1-3	TRBV2	CASSGPGNTIYF
TRBJ1-5	TRBV7-2	CASSLRGASQSNQPQHF
TRBJ1-2	TRBV6-5	CASSHQGRNYGYTF
TRBJ1-3	TRBV25-1	CASSAPENTIYF
TRBJ2-7	TRBV9	CASSVAGTGVYEQYF
TRBJ2-3	TRBV9	CASSLQGASTDTQYF
TRBJ2-3	TRBV10-2	CASSLAGLSTDTQYF
TRBJ2-7	TRBV7-9	CASSLGERGYEQYF
TRBJ2-3	TRBV9	CASSVEGAISTDTQYF
TRBJ2-2	TRBV10-3	CAISEQLAGAPAGELFF
TRBJ2-5	TRBV9	CASSVELGGQGGETQYF
TRBJ1-4	TRBV9	CASSVDAGIHEKLFF
TRBJ2-7	TRBV5-1	CASRQGPQPYEQYF
TRBJ1-5	TRBV7-2	CASSLGNAGSPQHF
TRBJ2-1	TRBV29-1	CSVPWRDSYNEQFF
TRBJ2-7	TRBV5-1	CASSLFAVEAEQYF